This T cell receptor beta chain was identified during a study of cytomegalovirus exposure and HLA in healthy donors. CDR1 and CDR2 from the germline V gene are LNHNV and YYDKDF (reference sequence). Trimming stripped 1 base from V and 1 base from J, with 8 bases between. This CDR3 region has 15 residues. 13 Jbeta primers and 60 Vbeta primers were used for the PCR. Profiling relied on immunoSEQ multiplex PCR, and the TCRdb table lists in-frame clones only, not all of them. This sample has about 100,000 clones, with about three quarters found just once. Input material: PBMCs. The TCR comes from a man between 60 and 75 years old in good health and CMV-seropositive. V usage is TRBV15 and J usage is TRBJ1-5, with D unresolved. The CDR3 region is CATSRGAVSNQPQHF. The CDR3 DNA sequence: TGTGCCACCAGCAGAGGGGCCGTAAGCAATCAGCCCCAGCATTTT.